This TCR beta chain was documented in a study of technical replicates of blood from a few donors. Generated by immunoSEQ multiplex PCR, the TCRdb table keeps only in-frame clones and is missing some. This table has under 35,000 clones, approximately 92% appearing once. The sequencing input was PBMCs. The sequence derives from a human donor in good health. Some clones in this sample may be carry-over from other donors' samples.

The CDR3 DNA reads as TGTGCCACCAGCAGTGGGGGAGGTATCTCTGGAAACACCATATATTTT. Translation gives CATSSGGGISGNTIYF. The chain uses TRBV15 and TRBJ1-3; D may be TRBD1 (5 bases). The CDR3 contains 16 residues. Looked up from germline, CDR1 is LNHNV and CDR2 is YYDKDF (reference sequence). Trimming stripped 3 bases from V and 0 bases from J, with 12 bases between. Supplemented by reference TRBV15 and TRBJ1-3, the full variable domain reads DAMVIQNPRYQVTQFGKPVTLSCSQTLNHNVMYWYQQKSSQAPKLLFHYYDKDFNNEADTPDNFQSRRPNTSFCFLDIRSPGLGDTAMYLCATSSGGGISGNTIYFGEGSWLTVV.